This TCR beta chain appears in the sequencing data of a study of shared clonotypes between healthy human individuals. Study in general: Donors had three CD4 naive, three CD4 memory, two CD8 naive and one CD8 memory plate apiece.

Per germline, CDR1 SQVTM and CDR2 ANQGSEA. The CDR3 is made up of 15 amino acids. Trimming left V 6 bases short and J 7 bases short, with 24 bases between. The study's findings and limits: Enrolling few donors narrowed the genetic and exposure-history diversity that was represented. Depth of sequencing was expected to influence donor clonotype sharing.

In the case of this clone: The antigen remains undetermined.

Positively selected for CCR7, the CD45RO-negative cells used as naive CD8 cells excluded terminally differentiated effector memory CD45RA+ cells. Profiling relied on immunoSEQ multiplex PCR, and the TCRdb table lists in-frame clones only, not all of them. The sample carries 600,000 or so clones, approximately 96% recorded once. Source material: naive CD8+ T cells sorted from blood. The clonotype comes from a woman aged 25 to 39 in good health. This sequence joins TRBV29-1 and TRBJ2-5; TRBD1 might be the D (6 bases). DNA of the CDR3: TGCAGCGTAACGGGACACCGGAGTGATTTGTCGACCCAGTACTTC. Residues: CSVTGHRSDLSTQYF.